This T cell receptor (beta chain) was found in a study of glioma-infiltrating T cells. Overall study results and limits: Tissue-blood divergence was below expectation in non-neoplastic patients, above in gliomas. Very few CDR3 sequences were shared between tissue and blood.

Trimming pared 1 base from V and 3 bases from J, leaving 12 bases between. Germline V gene lookup returns CDR1 WSHSY and CDR2 SAAADI. The CDR3 has 15 amino acids. Notes on this clonotype: Antigen specificity is unknown.

Using RNA template, CDR3s of TCR alpha and beta were amplified with iRepertoire arm-PCR. Using its own MiXCR run on the multiplex PCR reads, TCRdb lists one record per CDR3 protein. Of over 120,000 distinct CDR3 sequences listed, about two fifths were seen once; the top ten hold around 20%. The source is a human donor with low-grade glioma or glioblastoma, undergoing nonglioma brain surgery, or in good health (not recorded which). The V call is TRBV10-2, the J call TRBJ2-5; possible D gene TRBD1, 6 bases. The specimen sequenced was glioma tissue, nonneoplastic brain tissue, or PBMCs (not recorded which). In nucleotides, the CDR3 is TGCGCCAGCAGTGAGTTTCAGGGGATAGAAGAGACCCAGTACTTC. This encodes CASSEFQGIEETQYF.